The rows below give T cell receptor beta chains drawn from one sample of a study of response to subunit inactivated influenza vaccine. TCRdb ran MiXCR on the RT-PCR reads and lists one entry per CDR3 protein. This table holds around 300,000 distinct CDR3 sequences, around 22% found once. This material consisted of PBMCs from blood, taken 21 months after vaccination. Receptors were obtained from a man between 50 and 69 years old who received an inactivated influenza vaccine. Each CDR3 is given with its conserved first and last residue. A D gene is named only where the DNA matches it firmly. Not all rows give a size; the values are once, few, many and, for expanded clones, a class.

TGTGCCAGCCGGAGATTAAGGGAGGGCACTGAAGCTTTCTTT | CASRRLREGTEAFF | few | . | TRBJ1-1 | TRBV2
TGTGCCAGCAGCCATAGACCGAGCATGGGGGCAGGGCTCGAGACAGATACGCAGTATTTT | CASSHRPSMGAGLETDTQYF | . | . | TRBJ2-3 | TRBV3-1
TGTGCCAGCAGCCTGACCCTAGCGGGAGGGCCTTGGGATACGCAGTATTTT | CASSLTLAGGPWDTQYF | few | TRBD2 | TRBJ2-3 | TRBV7-2
TGCGCCAGCAGCCAAGATTGGAGGGGTTCTAAGTCCATGAACACTGAAGCTTTCTTT | CASSQDWRGSKSMNTEAFF | many | . | TRBJ1-1 | TRBV4-3
TGTGCCAGCAGCCCGGACAGAGCTGCACCCCTCCACTTT | CASSPDRAAPLHF | few | . | TRBJ1-6 | TRBV7-2
TGTGCCAGCAGCTTGGAGGGAAACTCCTACGAGCAGTACTTC | CASSLEGNSYEQYF | . | . | TRBJ2-7 | TRBV5-5
TGTGCCAGCAGCCCGTCCGGGACAGGGGGCTTCGAGCAGTACTTC | CASSPSGTGGFEQYF | few | TRBD1 | TRBJ2-7 | TRBV28
TGTGCCAGCAGCCCCCGGAACTCCTACGAGCAGTACTTC | CASSPRNSYEQYF | . | . | TRBJ2-7 | TRBV7-2
TGTGCCAGCAGATCTGACAGGTTCAGATCTGAAGCTTTCTTT | CASRSDRFRSEAFF | few | . | TRBJ1-1 | TRBV25-1
TGCGCCAGCAGTCAGCCCTTATTACAGGGGGCGGCGTACAATGAGCAGTTCTTC | CASSQPLLQGAAYNEQFF | . | TRBD1 | TRBJ2-1 | TRBV23-1
TGTGCCAGCAGCGAGGGACTGGGGGAGCTGTTTTTT | CASSEGLGELFF | . | . | TRBJ2-2 | TRBV5-6
TGTGCCAGCAGCCAAACCGACAGTCGTAATTCACCCCTCCACTTT | CASSQTDSRNSPLHF | . | . | TRBJ1-6 | TRBV4-2
TGTGCCAGCAGTTCTGAGGGGGGCGCGCGCACTGAAGCTTTCTTT | CASSSEGGARTEAFF | . | . | TRBJ1-1 | TRBV28
TGTGCCAGCAGCTTACAGGGACAGGGGGACTACGAGCAGTACTTC | CASSLQGQGDYEQYF | . | TRBD1 | TRBJ2-7 | TRBV4-2
TGTGCCAGTTCGGCGCGCACGGCAGGCTATGGCTACACCTTC | CASSARTAGYGYTF | few | . | TRBJ1-2 | TRBV19
TGTGCCAGCAAGGTGGAGTTCGGGGGGCGAGCTTTGGGCAATCAGCCCCAGCATTTT | CASKVEFGGRALGNQPQHF | many | . | TRBJ1-5 | TRBV7-8
TGCGCCAGCAGCCGACAGTATAACACTGAAGCTTTCTTT | CASSRQYNTEAFF | . | . | TRBJ1-1 | TRBV5-1
TGTGCCAGCAGTTCCTTACAGGGGGCCCCTCGGCCCCAGCATTTT | CASSSLQGAPRPQHF | many | TRBD1 | TRBJ1-5 | TRBV12-3/TRBV12-4
TGTGCCAGTAGTACCGGGACAGGTTCACCCCTCCACTTT | CASSTGTGSPLHF | . | TRBD1 | TRBJ1-6 | TRBV19
TGTGCCAGCAGTTCCCTTGGACTACCTCAGTACTTC | CASSSLGLPQYF | . | . | TRBJ2-4 | TRBV6-2/TRBV6-3
TGCGCCAGCAGCTTGGAAGCCCCCGGGACGTCTAATGAAAAACTGTTTTTT | CASSLEAPGTSNEKLFF | . | . | TRBJ1-4 | TRBV5-1
TGTGCCTGGAGTGCCAACAGGGCAACCTATAATTCACCCCTCCACTTT | CAWSANRATYNSPLHF | few | . | TRBJ1-6 | TRBV30
TGTGCCAGCAGCTTAATAGCGGGATCCTACAATGAGCAGTTCTTC | CASSLIAGSYNEQFF | . | TRBD2 | TRBJ2-1 | TRBV7-9
TGCGCCAGCAGCTTGGAGACAGGTGATATTAGGCGCTTT | CASSLETGDIRRF | few | . | TRBJ1-6 | TRBV5-1
TGTGCCAGCAGTTTATCGGTTTCGCCGGAGACCCAGTACTTC | CASSLSVSPETQYF | . | . | TRBJ2-5 | TRBV27
TGTGCCAGCAGTTTATCCCAGGGTGACGCGGCTTTCTTT | CASSLSQGDAAFF | few | . | TRBJ1-1 | TRBV28
TGCGCCAGCGGGGCAGGGAGCTACGAGCAGTACTTC | CASGAGSYEQYF | few | . | TRBJ2-7 | TRBV5-1
TGCGCCAGCAGCTTGGGGGGACAGGGAAGCGGCTACACCTTC | CASSLGGQGSGYTF | few | TRBD1 | TRBJ1-2 | TRBV5-1